Presented here are 7 T cell receptor beta chains from one specimen sequenced in a study of blood T cell repertoires in COVID-19. Produced via immunoSEQ multiplex PCR; TCRdb's table is partial and in-frame only. The data show some 150,000 clones, over 80% seen once. Sample: PBMCs or T cells enriched from blood (not recorded which). The receptors were gathered from a woman aged 40 to 50 who had recovered from COVID-19.

V gene TRBV2 combines with J gene TRBJ2-3; TRBD1 aligns across 9 bases. V lost 5 bases, J lost 3 bases, and 6 bases stayed unmatched. The germline gives CDR1 SNHLY, CDR2 FYNNEI. This CDR3 has 15 amino acids. The CDR3: CASSLTGGGTDTQYF. The CDR3 bases are TGTGCCAGCAGTCTGACAGGGGGGGGGACAGATACGCAGTATTTT.

This clone was counted once. The CDR3 protein is CASSLVFTGPHEQYF. For the CDR3, the DNA is TGCGCCAGCAGCTTGGTTTTCACAGGGCCCCACGAGCAGTACTTC. The rearrangement uses TRBV5-1 and TRBJ2-7; D might be TRBD1 (6 bases). V gave up 0 bases and J gave up 5 bases, with 15 bases separating them. From germline, CDR1 is SGHRS and CDR2 YFSETQ. The CDR3 is 15 residues long.

The chain combines TRBV3-1 (or the pseudogene TRBV3-2) with TRBJ1-2; D is uncertain. Germline CDR1 LGHDT, CDR2 YNNKEL (reference sequence). The V gene lost 6 bases and the J gene lost 6 bases, with 17 bases spanning the gap. The CDR3 length is 14 residues. The CDR3 loop reads CASRPERAVHGYTF. Here the CDR3 DNA reads TGTGCCAGCAGACCCGAGAGGGCAGTACATGGCTACACCTTC.

This clone was detected a few times. The rearrangement joins TRBV2 to TRBJ1-1; D perhaps matches TRBD1 (6 bases). The CDR3 spans 15 residues. Germline V lookup: CDR1 SNHLY, CDR2 FYNNEI. Trimming pared 6 bases from V and 5 bases from J, leaving 19 bases between. CDR3: CASRDRTRFSTEAFF. CDR3 sequence (DNA): TGTGCCAGCAGAGACAGGACGAGGTTTTCGACTGAAGCTTTCTTT.

The gene calls are TRBV29-1 and TRBJ1-2; 11 positions agree with TRBD1. V lost 5 bases, J lost 3 bases, and 2 bases stayed unmatched. Germline CDR1 is SQVTM and CDR2 is ANQGSEA. The CDR3 runs to 13 residues. This CDR3 is CSVRTGGYYGYTF. CDR3 nucleotide sequence: TGCAGCGTTCGGACAGGGGGCTACTATGGCTACACCTTC.

The J gene is TRBJ2-3, the V gene TRBV11-2, with 8 positions matching TRBD1. CDR3 length: 15 residues. Germline-derived CDR1 and CDR2 are SGHAT and FQNNGV. Losses at the gene ends were 5 bases for V and 1 base for J; bases not matched to a gene: 5. In DNA, the CDR3 is TGTGCCAGCAGCCTAGGACAGGGAGGCACAGATACGCAGTATTTT. Its translation: CASSLGQGGTDTQYF.

This clone was counted only a few times. The CDR3 DNA follows: TGTGCCAGTCAGACAGGGGCCGGGAACACTGAAGCTTTCTTT. This gives the protein CASQTGAGNTEAFF. This chain joins TRBV19 and TRBJ1-1, with 8 positions matching TRBD1. The V and J ends lost 8 bases and 1 base, in that order; junction bases with no gene match: 6. Per the germline V gene, CDR1 is LNHDA and CDR2 is SQIVND (reference sequence). CDR3 length equals 14 residues. The full variable domain, with the rest looked up from reference TRBV19 and TRBJ1-1, is DGGITQSPKYLFRKEGQNVTLSCEQNLNHDAMYWYRQDPGQGLRLIYYSQIVNDFQKGDIAEGYSVSREKKESFPLTVTSAQKNPTAFYLCASQTGAGNTEAFFGQGTRLTVV.